This entry describes one TCR beta chain. Its matching antigen is unknown. The sample originates from a study of T-cell reconstitution after alpha-beta-depleted transplantation in children. Overall study results and limits: The origin of alpha-beta T cells about two months after transplant was reportedly several hundred expanded graft clones. Diversity and T-cell counts at one year after transplant derived mostly from new T cells.

J was trimmed by 2 bases and V by 2 bases; bases with no gene match: 7. Germline V CDR1 and CDR2: MDHEN, SYDVKM. This CDR3 region has 17 residues. Unique molecular identifiers were used to barcode this TCRbeta library. TCRdb ran MiXCR on the PCR reads and lists one entry per CDR3 protein. The sample holds 500,000 to 750,000 distinct CDR3 sequences, 13% seen once. The material was PBMCs, mostly from graft donor cells, obtained 360 days after TCRalphabeta/CD19-depleted stem cell transplant. This chain uses TRBV28 with TRBJ1-5; 9 positions match TRBD1. The clonotype was recovered from a male patient younger than 18 who had a stem cell transplant for acute myeloid leukemia, so the T cells may come from the graft donor. CDR3: CASSLPGTGWGNQPQHF. CDR3 nucleotides: TGTGCCAGCAGTTTACCCGGGACAGGGTGGGGCAATCAGCCCCAGCATTTT.